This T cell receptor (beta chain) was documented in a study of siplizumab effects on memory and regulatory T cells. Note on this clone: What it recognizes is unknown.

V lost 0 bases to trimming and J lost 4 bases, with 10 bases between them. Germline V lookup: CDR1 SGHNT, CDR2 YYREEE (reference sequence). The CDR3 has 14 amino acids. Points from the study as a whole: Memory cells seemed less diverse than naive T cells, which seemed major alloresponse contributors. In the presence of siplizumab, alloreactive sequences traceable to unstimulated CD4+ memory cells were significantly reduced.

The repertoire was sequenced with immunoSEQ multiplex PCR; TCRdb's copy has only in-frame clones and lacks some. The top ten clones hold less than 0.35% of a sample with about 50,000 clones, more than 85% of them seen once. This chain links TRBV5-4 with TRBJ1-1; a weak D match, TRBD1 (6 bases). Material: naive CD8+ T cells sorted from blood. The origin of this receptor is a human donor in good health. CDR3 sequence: CASSLGAGATEAFF. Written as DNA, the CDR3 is TGTGCCAGCAGCTTGGGGGCAGGGGCCACTGAAGCTTTCTTT.